Below, 15 T cell receptor beta chains from the same sample are listed, as sequenced in a study of blood T cell repertoires in COVID-19. Only in-frame clones appear in the TCRdb table, and some are missing; sequencing was by immunoSEQ multiplex PCR. The sample has 200,000 to 250,000 clones, over 75% seen once. Sequenced input: PBMCs or T cells enriched from blood (not recorded which). The receptors were sampled from a man aged 25-45 years with acute COVID-19.

The chain carries TRBV9 and TRBJ1-6; D not certain. The CDR3 totals 13 residues. Looked up from germline, CDR1 is SGDLS and CDR2 is YYNGEE. Trimming pared 6 bases from V and 5 bases from J, leaving 9 bases between. Here the CDR3 reads CASTVTNNSPLHF. The CDR3 DNA follows: TGTGCCAGCACCGTGACAAATAATTCACCCCTCCACTTT.

This clone turned up a few times. This chain connects TRBV7-9 to TRBJ2-3, with D hard to call. Trimming took 3 bases from V and 0 from J, leaving 7 bases between them. CDR1 SEHNR and CDR2 FQNEAQ come from the germline V gene (reference sequence). The CDR3 covers 14 residues. CDR3: CASSFQTSTDTQYF. Written as DNA, the CDR3 is TGTGCCAGCAGCTTCCAGACTAGCACAGATACGCAGTATTTT. Combining the CDR3 with reference TRBV7-9 and TRBJ2-3 gives the whole variable domain DTGVSQNPRHKITKRGQNVTFRCDPISEHNRLYWYRQTLGQGPEFLTYFQNEAQLEKSRLLSDRFSAERPKGSFSTLEIQRTEQGDSAMYLCASSFQTSTDTQYFGPGTRLTVL.

V usage is TRBV2 and J usage is TRBJ2-2; 10 nucleotides line up with TRBD2. The CDR3 spans 14 residues. The V gene end was trimmed by 7 bases and the J gene end by 6 bases; junction bases not matched to a gene: 5. Germline CDR1 and CDR2: SNHLY and FYNNEI. CDR3: CASTTSGPPGELFF. The CDR3 DNA follows: TGTGCCAGCACGACTAGCGGGCCCCCCGGGGAGCTGTTTTTT.

This chain joins TRBV19 and TRBJ1-4; D call uncertain. Germline loops: CDR1 LNHDA, CDR2 SQIVND (reference sequence). V gave up 3 bases and J gave up 0 bases, with 11 bases separating them. The CDR3 sequence is 16 residues long. The CDR3 here is CASSMRKSTTNEKLFF. The CDR3 nucleotides are TGTGCCAGTAGTATGAGAAAGAGTACAACTAATGAAAAACTGTTTTTT. The full variable domain, with the rest looked up from reference TRBV19 and TRBJ1-4, is DGGITQSPKYLFRKEGQNVTLSCEQNLNHDAMYWYRQDPGQGLRLIYYSQIVNDFQKGDIAEGYSVSREKKESFPLTVTSAQKNPTAFYLCASSMRKSTTNEKLFFGSGTQLSVL.

The chain joins TRBV7-6 to TRBJ2-2; TRBD2 aligns across 11 bases. Trimming at V came to 5 bases and at J to 8 bases, leaving 22 bases not matched to a gene. This CDR3 spans 20 amino acids. Looked up from germline, CDR1 is SGHVS and CDR2 is FNYEAQ. CDR3 sequence (DNA): TGTGCCAGCAGCCTCCGCCCCGCACAAACTAGCGGGGGACTCGGTGGGGAGCTGTTTTTT. This gives the protein CASSLRPAQTSGGLGGELFF.

V gene TRBV13 combines with J gene TRBJ2-7, with D possibly matching TRBD2 (6 bases). Trimming removed 0 bases at V and 3 bases at J, with 9 bases between. The CDR3 is made up of 14 amino acids. The germline V gene encodes CDR1 PRHDT and CDR2 FYEKMQ (reference sequence). CDR3 nucleotide sequence: TGTGCCAGCAGCTTAGGGGTCGGGAGCTACGAGCAGTACTTC. It yields the protein CASSLGVGSYEQYF.

The chain combines TRBV3-1 (or the pseudogene TRBV3-2) with TRBJ1-1; D might be TRBD1 (5 bases). The CDR3 covers 12 residues. Germline CDR1 reads LGHDT; CDR2 reads YNNKEL (reference sequence). Trimming removed 4 bases at V and 8 bases at J, with 11 bases between. CDR3 in DNA: TGTGCCAGCAGCCTAGTGGAGGGGGAAGCTTTCTTT. Protein product: CASSLVEGEAFF.

The rearrangement uses TRBV19 and TRBJ1-2, with a possible D match to TRBD1 (6 bases). The germline gives CDR1 LNHDA, CDR2 SQIVND (reference sequence). The CDR3 consists of 16 residues. Trimming removed 3 bases at V and 6 bases at J, with 20 bases between. The CDR3 nucleotides are TGTGCCAGTAGTATCAAACAGGGTCCTTTTCGTGATGGCTACACCTTC. Its protein is CASSIKQGPFRDGYTF.

The chain links TRBV5-1 to TRBJ2-7; TRBD1 matches 8 bases. Trimming removed 5 bases from V and 0 bases from J; junction bases left unmatched: 4. The CDR3 extends over 14 amino acids. The germline CDR1 and CDR2 sequences are SGHRS and YFSETQ. The CDR3 DNA reads as TGCGCCAGCAGTGCCGGGACAGGCTCCTACGAGCAGTACTTC. Residues: CASSAGTGSYEQYF.

The chain joins TRBV14 to TRBJ2-6, with a tentative D call TRBD1 (6 bases). The CDR3 sequence is 15 residues long. Deletions cut 4 bases from V and 3 bases from J, with 10 bases between. CDR1 is SGHDN and CDR2 is FVKESK in the germline V gene. In DNA, the CDR3 is TGTGCCAGCAGCCCCAGGGGTCGTGGGGCCAACGTCCTGACTTTC. Its protein product is CASSPRGRGANVLTF.

The V and J genes are TRBV6-5 and TRBJ2-4, with 9 nucleotides matching TRBD1. The junction had 10 bases not matched to a gene; V was cut back by 4 bases and J by 9 bases. Germline V gene sequence: CDR1 MNHEY, CDR2 SVGAGI. CDR3 length equals 15 residues. The CDR3 is CASSLRTGVFSIQYF. In nucleotides, the CDR3 is TGTGCCAGCAGTTTGAGGACAGGGGTATTTAGCATTCAGTACTTC.

This clone has a single count. The rearrangement links TRBV9 to TRBJ2-3; 9 nucleotides match TRBD2. Losses at the gene ends were 0 bases for V and 2 bases for J; bases not matched to a gene: 13. The germline CDR1 and CDR2 sequences are SGDLS and YYNGEE. This CDR3 is 19 amino acids long. The DNA for the CDR3 is TGTGCCAGCAGCGTAGGTAGCGGGGGCCCCACGATAAACACAGATACGCAGTATTTT. It is translated as CASSVGSGGPTINTDTQYF.

The rearrangement uses TRBV7-3 and TRBJ1-1; D is unclear. Germline V gives CDR1 SGHTA, CDR2 FQGTGA. Trimming shortened V by 2 bases and J by 1 base, and 5 bases separated the two germline ends. The CDR3 length is 13 residues. CDR3 region: CASSLQENTEAFF. The CDR3 DNA is TGTGCCAGCAGCTTACAGGAGAACACTGAAGCTTTCTTT. Together with reference TRBV7-3 and TRBJ1-1, the CDR3 gives the full variable domain: GAGVSQTPSNKVTEKGKYVELRCDPISGHTALYWYRQSLGQGPEFLIYFQGTGAADDSGLPNDRFFAVRPEGSVSTLKIQRTERGDSAVYLCASSLQENTEAFFGQGTRLTVV.

The chain uses TRBV10-2 and TRBJ2-7, with 7 nucleotides matching TRBD2. This CDR3 contains 14 residues. The V and J ends lost 6 bases and 2 bases, in that order; junction bases with no gene match: 7. Germline CDR1 and CDR2: WSHSY and SAAADI. Here the CDR3 DNA reads TGCGCCAGCAGCCCGTTGGGGAGGGCCTACGAGCAGTACTTC. It yields the protein CASSPLGRAYEQYF.

In its sample, this clone was seen a few times. The chain is built from TRBV28 and TRBJ2-7, with TRBD1 identical over 9 bases. CDR3 length equals 15 residues. Trimming removed 2 bases from V and 6 bases from J; junction bases left unmatched: 8. Germline-derived CDR1 and CDR2 are MDHEN and SYDVKM. For the CDR3, the DNA is TGTGCCAGCAGTTTAGCCGGACAGGGGCTTCGCGAGCAGTACTTC. This gives the protein CASSLAGQGLREQYF. Supplemented by reference TRBV28 and TRBJ2-7, the full variable domain reads DVKVTQSSRYLVKRTGEKVFLECVQDMDHENMFWYRQDPGLGLRLIYFSYDVKMKEKGDIPEGYSVSREKKERFSLILESASTNQTSMYLCASSLAGQGLREQYFGPGTRLTVT.